These T cell receptor beta chains were read from a single sample in a study of identical twins. One entry per CDR3 protein results from TCRdb running MiXCR on the 5' RACE reads. The sample lists roughly 770,000 distinct CDR3 sequences; 15% to 20% were seen once. The same data also contributed to another study, on T cells expressing NK-cell markers.

The sample comprised PBMCs. The receptors derive from a woman under 30 in good health. CDR3s include the opening cysteine and the closing phenylalanine or tryptophan. The order of the fields is V gene, clone size, D gene, J gene, CDR3 DNA, CDR3 protein. A D gene is named only where the DNA matches it firmly. Size tells how often a clone was seen (once, few, many) or the class of an expanded clone, and some rows leave it out.

V: TRBV3-1
size: few
D: .
J: TRBJ2-7
DNA: TGTGCCAGCAGCCACCTAGAGGGGTTCTACGAGCAGTACTTC
CDR3: CASSHLEGFYEQYF

V: TRBV20-1
size: many
D: TRBD1
J: TRBJ2-3
DNA: TGCAGTGCTTATAACAGGGGGAGCACAGATACGCAGTATTTT
CDR3: CSAYNRGSTDTQYF

V: TRBV3-1
size: .
D: TRBD2
J: TRBJ2-1
DNA: TGTGCCAGCAGCCCACCCCGGGGGCTAGCGGGGGATGAGCAGTTCTTC
CDR3: CASSPPRGLAGDEQFF

V: TRBV5-1
size: few
D: .
J: TRBJ2-3
DNA: TGCGCCAGCAGCCAGAATAGAGACACGCAGTATTTT
CDR3: CASSQNRDTQYF

V: TRBV5-1
size: .
D: .
J: TRBJ1-1
DNA: TGCGCCAGCAGCGCCCGGCCGCGGCTGAACACTGAAGCTTTCTTT
CDR3: CASSARPRLNTEAFF

V: TRBV11-2
size: few
D: TRBD1
J: TRBJ2-5
DNA: TGTGCCAGCAGCGCGGGACAGGGGACCCAGTACTTC
CDR3: CASSAGQGTQYF

V: TRBV12-3/TRBV12-4
size: few
D: .
J: TRBJ1-4
DNA: TGTGCCAGCAGTCAGCGGGCTATAAATGAAAAACTGTTTTTT
CDR3: CASSQRAINEKLFF

V: TRBV5-1
size: few
D: TRBD2
J: TRBJ2-7
DNA: TGCGCCAGCAGCTTTTCCCCAAGCGGGGGGTCGCCGAAATACGAGCAGTACTTC
CDR3: CASSFSPSGGSPKYEQYF

V: TRBV6-1
size: many
D: TRBD1
J: TRBJ2-4
DNA: TGTGCCAGCGGCGACAGGGTTTTGAACATTCAGTACTTC
CDR3: CASGDRVLNIQYF

V: TRBV5-1
size: .
D: TRBD2
J: TRBJ2-1
DNA: TGCGCCAGCAGCTCGGGACTAGAGGTACTTGAGCAGTTCTTC
CDR3: CASSSGLEVLEQFF

V: TRBV4-2
size: .
D: .
J: TRBJ2-5
DNA: TGTGCCAGCGCTGGCCAGGGGCAAGAGACCCAGTACTTC
CDR3: CASAGQGQETQYF

V: TRBV7-8
size: .
D: TRBD1
J: TRBJ2-7
DNA: TGTGCCAGCAGCAAGGGGGACAGGGGTTACGAGCAGTACTTC
CDR3: CASSKGDRGYEQYF

V: TRBV6-2/TRBV6-3
size: .
D: .
J: TRBJ2-1
DNA: TGTGCCAGCACCCGGTCGAGCTCCTACAATGAGCAGTTCTTC
CDR3: CASTRSSSYNEQFF

V: TRBV20-1
size: few
D: .
J: TRBJ2-1
DNA: TGCAGTGCTAGAGTGACCCCCAATGAGCAGTTCTTC
CDR3: CSARVTPNEQFF

V: TRBV10-3
size: few
D: TRBD2
J: TRBJ2-7
DNA: TGTGCCACTAAGGCTGGACTAGTCGAATACGAGCAGTACTTC
CDR3: CATKAGLVEYEQYF

V: TRBV9
size: .
D: TRBD1
J: TRBJ2-5
DNA: TGTGCCAGCAGCGTAGCGGGCGGCAGGGGGCAAGAGACCCAGTACTTC
CDR3: CASSVAGGRGQETQYF

V: TRBV3-1
size: .
D: .
J: TRBJ2-3
DNA: TGTGCCAGCAGCCCGACTGGGGCGGGAGATACGCAGTATTTT
CDR3: CASSPTGAGDTQYF

V: TRBV29-1
size: few
D: TRBD1
J: TRBJ2-3
DNA: TGCAGCGCCTGGACAGGGGTAGATACGCAGTATTTT
CDR3: CSAWTGVDTQYF

V: TRBV10-3
size: .
D: .
J: TRBJ2-5
DNA: TGTGCCATCAGTACCGGGATAGAAGAGACCCAGTACTTC
CDR3: CAISTGIEETQYF

V: TRBV29-1
size: few
D: TRBD1
J: TRBJ1-1
DNA: TGCAGCGTTGGACAGGGTGGAAACACTGAAGCTTTCTTT
CDR3: CSVGQGGNTEAFF

V: TRBV11-2
size: .
D: TRBD2
J: TRBJ2-2
DNA: TGTGCCAGCAGCAGAGTCGGGACTAGCGGGGGGGGAACCAAGAACACCGGGGAGCTGTTTTTT
CDR3: CASSRVGTSGGGTKNTGELFF

V: TRBV10-2
size: .
D: TRBD2
J: TRBJ2-7
DNA: TGCGCCAGCAGTGACCCTGGACTAGCGGGAGAATACGAGCAGTACTTC
CDR3: CASSDPGLAGEYEQYF

V: TRBV6-5
size: .
D: .
J: TRBJ1-5
DNA: TGTGCCAGCAGTTACCCCGGGTCAATACATCAGCCCCAGCATTTT
CDR3: CASSYPGSIHQPQHF

V: TRBV5-6
size: many
D: TRBD1
J: TRBJ2-2
DNA: TGTGCCAGCAGGGGACAGGGAAGCACCGGGGAGCTGTTTTTT
CDR3: CASRGQGSTGELFF

V: TRBV7-2
size: .
D: TRBD1
J: TRBJ2-5
DNA: TGTGCCAGCAGCTTCCCGACAGGGGTGGAGACCCAGTACTTC
CDR3: CASSFPTGVETQYF

V: TRBV20-1
size: few
D: .
J: TRBJ2-7
DNA: TGCAGTGCCGGGGGCCAGGGATACGAGCAGTACTTC
CDR3: CSAGGQGYEQYF

V: TRBV5-1
size: .
D: .
J: TRBJ1-1
DNA: TGCGCCAGCAGCTTGGACAATCCTACTAACACTGAAGCTTTCTTT
CDR3: CASSLDNPTNTEAFF

V: TRBV4-3
size: .
D: .
J: TRBJ2-1
DNA: TGCGCCAGCAGCCAAGAGACCGAGTGGACGTCCTACAATGAGCAGTTCTTC
CDR3: CASSQETEWTSYNEQFF

V: TRBV12-3/TRBV12-4
size: .
D: TRBD2
J: TRBJ2-3
DNA: TGTGCCAGCAGTTTAACCGTTCTTAGCGGGAGAGATACGCAGTATTTT
CDR3: CASSLTVLSGRDTQYF

V: TRBV29-1
size: few
D: TRBD2
J: TRBJ2-3
DNA: TGCAGCGTTCTCGGACTAGCGGGGGGATTCGGGGATACGCAGTATTTT
CDR3: CSVLGLAGGFGDTQYF

V: TRBV7-2
size: .
D: .
J: TRBJ2-3
DNA: TGTGCCAGCAGCTTAGTAATGCCAGATACGCAGTATTTT
CDR3: CASSLVMPDTQYF

V: TRBV7-9
size: .
D: .
J: TRBJ1-1
DNA: TGTGCCAGCAGCTTAGCGAAGCCCGAAGCTTTCTTT
CDR3: CASSLAKPEAFF

V: TRBV18
size: few
D: .
J: TRBJ2-7
DNA: TGTGCCAGCTCACCTCGGGAAGGACGCTCCTACGAGCAGTACTTC
CDR3: CASSPREGRSYEQYF

V: TRBV3-1
size: .
D: .
J: TRBJ2-7
DNA: TGTGCCAGCAGCCAAGGGGCAGGGCCGCAGTACTTC
CDR3: CASSQGAGPQYF

V: TRBV6-6
size: .
D: .
J: TRBJ1-1
DNA: TGTGCCAGCGGGACGGCGAGCACTGAAGCTTTCTTT
CDR3: CASGTASTEAFF

V: TRBV20-1
size: .
D: .
J: TRBJ2-2
DNA: TGCAGTGCTAAAATCATATCGGACACCGGGGAGCTGTTTTTT
CDR3: CSAKIISDTGELFF

V: TRBV29-1
size: .
D: TRBD2
J: TRBJ2-1
DNA: TGCAGCGTCGAGGGCCTAGCGGGGGCCATTTATGAGCAGTTCTTC
CDR3: CSVEGLAGAIYEQFF

V: TRBV7-2
size: few
D: .
J: TRBJ2-1
DNA: TGTGCCAGCAGCTTAGTCCAGAACTGGGACAAAGAGCAGTTCTTC
CDR3: CASSLVQNWDKEQFF

V: TRBV12-3/TRBV12-4
size: .
D: .
J: TRBJ2-5
DNA: TGTGCCAGCAGTTTCGAGGAGTTGGAGACCCAGTACTTC
CDR3: CASSFEELETQYF

V: TRBV5-5
size: many
D: .
J: TRBJ1-1
DNA: TGTGCCAGCAGCGGTACCGGGACGGTGAACACTGAAGCTTTCTTT
CDR3: CASSGTGTVNTEAFF

V: TRBV7-2
size: many
D: TRBD2
J: TRBJ2-1
DNA: TGTGCCAGCAGCTCGACTAGCGGGAGCCTTATGAGCGGGCAGTTCTTC
CDR3: CASSSTSGSLMSGQFF